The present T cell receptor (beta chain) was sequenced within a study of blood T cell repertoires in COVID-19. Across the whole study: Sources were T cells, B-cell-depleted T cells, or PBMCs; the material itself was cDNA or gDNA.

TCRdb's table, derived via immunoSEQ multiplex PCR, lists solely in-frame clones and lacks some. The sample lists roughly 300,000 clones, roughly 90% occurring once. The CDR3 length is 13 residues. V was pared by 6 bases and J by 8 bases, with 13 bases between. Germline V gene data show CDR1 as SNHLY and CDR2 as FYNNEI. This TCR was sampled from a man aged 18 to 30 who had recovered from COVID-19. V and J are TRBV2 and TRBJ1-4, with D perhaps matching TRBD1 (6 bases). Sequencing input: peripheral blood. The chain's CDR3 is CASRGQGTEKLFF. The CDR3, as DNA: TGTGCCAGCAGGGGGCAGGGGACAGAAAAACTGTTTTTT. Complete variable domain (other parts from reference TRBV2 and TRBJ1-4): EPEVTQTPSHQVTQMGQEVILRCVPISNHLYFYWYRQILGQKVEFLVSFYNNEISEKSEIFDDQFSVERPDGSNFTLKIRSTKLEDSAMYFCASRGQGTEKLFFGSGTQLSVL.